This T cell receptor beta chain emerged from a study of identical twins. General study findings and limits: One should note that invariant MAIT and iNKT cells could partly confound zero-insertion analyses. Abundant beta clonotypes from cord blood had fewer insertions, unlike memory repertoires, which showed none.

A universal primer site was incorporated via template switching, and the cDNA contained unique molecular identifiers. Via MiXCR, TCRdb re-called the 5' RACE reads, giving one row per CDR3 protein. This sample has a few hundred thousand distinct CDR3 sequences, with roughly 9.5% found just once. With regard to this clonotype: Antigen: not known.

Trimming cost V 2 bases and J 7 bases; bases outside gene matches: 14. Germline V gives CDR1 LGHDT, CDR2 YNNKEL (reference sequence). This CDR3 contains 16 residues. The same data also contributed to another study, on yellow fever vaccine responses in identical twins. That paper adds: Twins' vaccine T cell response reportedly seemed partly convergent, partly personalized.

The receptor comes from a woman under 30 in good health. The specimen sequenced was PBMCs. The genes are TRBV3-1 and TRBJ2-7; 7 nucleotides agree with TRBD1. In DNA, the CDR3 is TGTGCCAGCAGCCAATCTACAGGGGCAGGGCACCCTGAGCAGTACTTC. Translating it yields CASSQSTGAGHPEQYF.